This TCR beta chain originates from a study of CD8+ T cells in alopecia areata. Looking at the study overall: A 6-month period off drug followed tofacitinib, which lasted 6 to 18 months.

Details on this clone: The antigen is unknown.

Treatment: oral pan-JAK inhibitor, 5-10 mg twice daily. Peripheral blood, together with lesional scalp punch biopsies, was collected from alopecia areata patients. The CDR3 runs to 15 residues. The germline gives CDR1 ENHRY, CDR2 SYGVKD. After removal of 3 bases from V and 3 bases from J, the junction contained 2 bases not matched to a gene. It was cDNA, reverse transcribed from extracted RNA, that served as the sequencing template. Profiling relied on immunoSEQ multiplex PCR, and the TCRdb table lists in-frame clones only, not all of them. Of more than 200,000 clones listed, around 66% were seen once; the top ten hold 4% to 5%. Study-wide points: Mice showed clearer TCR sharing than patients did, a gap that was possibly HLA-related.

The J gene is TRBJ2-1, the V gene TRBV10-3; 10 bases are shared with TRBD2. The material was CD4+ T cells sorted from blood, obtained at week 4, from a patient treated with tofacitinib. This TCR was sampled from a human donor with alopecia areata. CDR3 loop: CAISELAGSYNEQFF. The CDR3 DNA follows: TGTGCCATCAGTGAACTAGCGGGGAGCTACAATGAGCAGTTCTTC.